This TCR beta chain was recovered during a study of cytomegalovirus exposure and HLA in healthy donors. General observations from the study: A reported reduction in N-insertions relative to the 666-donor mean was seen in an Asian-associated ancestry cluster in a later analysis. The analysis excluded some indistinguishable V segments, including TRBV6-2 and TRBV6-3.

Remarks on this clone: Its antigen is currently unknown.

With 60 Vbeta and 13 Jbeta primers, the PCR was carried out. Assay: immunoSEQ multiplex PCR; the TCRdb copy retains only in-frame clones and omits some. This sample carries over 100,000 clones, approximately 80% of them seen once, and the ten largest clones take 1.5%. CDR1 and CDR2 from the germline V gene are SGHTA and FQGNSA. J gave up 3 bases and V 2 bases, and 3 bases lay outside the gene matches. The length of the CDR3 is 14 residues. This TCR was sampled from a female donor in good health and CMV-seronegative. V gene TRBV7-2 combines with J gene TRBJ2-7, with TRBD1 matching 8 bases. The sample consisted of PBMCs. The CDR3 region is CASSLIGTGYEQYF. The DNA of the CDR3 is TGTGCCAGCAGCTTAATCGGGACAGGCTACGAGCAGTACTTC.